The 9 T cell receptor beta chains in this list originate from one sample, sequenced in a study of blood T cell repertoires in COVID-19. Data came from immunoSEQ multiplex PCR; TCRdb stores just in-frame clones and leaves some out. Altogether more than 100,000 clones are present, just over 70% being singletons, with the ten largest covering approximately 0.79%. The sequenced sample was peripheral blood. All receptors come from a human donor with acute or convalescent COVID-19. The donor label of this sample is uncertain.

The rearrangement links TRBV12-3 or TRBV12-4 to TRBJ1-5; no clear D. The CDR3 runs to 13 residues. Trimming removed 6 bases from V and 7 bases from J, with 13 bases in between. The CDR3 sequence is CASSSLRGQPQHF. DNA of the CDR3: TGTGCCAGCAGCTCTTTACGGGGACAGCCCCAGCATTTT.

This chain joins TRBV6-1 and TRBJ2-1, with 10 bases matching TRBD2. Looked up from germline, CDR1 is MNHNS and CDR2 is SASEGT. The CDR3 spans 15 residues. J gave up 3 bases and V 1 base, and 0 bases lay outside the gene matches. CDR3 DNA sequence: TGTGCCAGCAGTGAAGAGCGGGGGGGCTACAATGAGCAGTTCTTC. Protein sequence: CASSEERGGYNEQFF.

The CDR3 DNA reads as TGCAGCGCAGTACAGGGTTGGGGCACTGAAGCTTTCTTT. Its protein product is CSAVQGWGTEAFF. The rearrangement links TRBV29-1 to TRBJ1-1, with D perhaps matching TRBD1 (6 bases). Trimming removed 7 bases from V and 4 bases from J, with 16 bases in between. Germline loops: CDR1 SQVTM, CDR2 ANQGSEA. CDR3 length: 13 amino acids.

This rearrangement joins TRBV10-3 to TRBJ1-6; TRBD1 matches at 7 bases. Germline V gene sequence: CDR1 ENHRY, CDR2 SYGVKD. CDR3 length equals 14 residues. V dropped 10 bases and J dropped 6; count of bases not matched to a gene: 9. DNA for the CDR3: TGTGCCACCTCCCCCGCAGGGGGTAATTCACCCCTCCACTTT. It encodes CATSPAGGNSPLHF.

This clone has just a few counts. The chain is built from TRBV18 and TRBJ1-1; maybe TRBD1 (6 bases). The CDR3 consists of 14 residues. The V end lost 0 bases, the J end lost 5 bases, and 10 bases lay between the germline ends. The germline gives CDR1 KGHSH, CDR2 LQKENI. The CDR3 coding sequence is TGTGCCAGCTCACCACCTTCCAGGGGTACTGAAGCTTTCTTT. Encoded protein: CASSPPSRGTEAFF.

The CDR3 coding sequence is TGTGCCAGCAGCGTCGACAGGGGTGGTATTGAGACCCAGTACTTC. Amino acid sequence: CASSVDRGGIETQYF. V and J are TRBV9 and TRBJ2-5, with TRBD1 identical over 8 bases. Germline V gene data show CDR1 as SGDLS and CDR2 as YYNGEE. The CDR3 is made up of 15 amino acids. Trimming took 2 bases from V and 5 from J; bases not matched to a gene: 8. Using reference TRBV9 and TRBJ2-5 for the parts outside the CDR3, the full variable domain is DSGVTQTPKHLITATGQRVTLRCSPRSGDLSVYWYQQSLDQGLQFLIQYYNGEERAKGNILERFSAQQFPDLHSELNLSSLELGDSALYFCASSVDRGGIETQYFGPGTRLLVL.

This chain links TRBV4-1 with TRBJ2-5; 10 bases map to TRBD2. J gave up 0 bases and V 1 base, and 8 bases lay outside the gene matches. Germline loops: CDR1 MGHRA, CDR2 YSYEKL. This CDR3 spans 18 amino acids. CDR3 in amino acids: CASSQGASGGRYQETQYF. DNA of the CDR3: TGCGCCAGCAGCCAAGGGGCTAGCGGGGGCAGGTACCAAGAGACCCAGTACTTC.

The V and J genes are TRBV11-2 and TRBJ1-1; D unclear. Trimming cost V 5 bases and J 1 base, with 8 bases left between them. The CDR3 consists of 13 residues. Germline CDR1 and CDR2: SGHAT and FQNNGV. The CDR3 DNA sequence: TGTGCCAGCAGCCCCGGCGGGAACACTGAAGCTTTCTTT. Its translation: CASSPGGNTEAFF.

In DNA form, the CDR3 reads TGTGCCTGGAAGAAGACTTCCAACTGGGGGGACACTGAAGCTTTCTTT. It encodes CAWKKTSNWGDTEAFF. The genes are TRBV30 and TRBJ1-1, with D possibly TRBD1 on 5 matching bases. Germline V gene data show CDR1 as GTSNPN and CDR2 as SVGIG (reference sequence). This CDR3 is 16 amino acids long. V lost 4 bases, J lost 3 bases, and 21 bases lay in between.